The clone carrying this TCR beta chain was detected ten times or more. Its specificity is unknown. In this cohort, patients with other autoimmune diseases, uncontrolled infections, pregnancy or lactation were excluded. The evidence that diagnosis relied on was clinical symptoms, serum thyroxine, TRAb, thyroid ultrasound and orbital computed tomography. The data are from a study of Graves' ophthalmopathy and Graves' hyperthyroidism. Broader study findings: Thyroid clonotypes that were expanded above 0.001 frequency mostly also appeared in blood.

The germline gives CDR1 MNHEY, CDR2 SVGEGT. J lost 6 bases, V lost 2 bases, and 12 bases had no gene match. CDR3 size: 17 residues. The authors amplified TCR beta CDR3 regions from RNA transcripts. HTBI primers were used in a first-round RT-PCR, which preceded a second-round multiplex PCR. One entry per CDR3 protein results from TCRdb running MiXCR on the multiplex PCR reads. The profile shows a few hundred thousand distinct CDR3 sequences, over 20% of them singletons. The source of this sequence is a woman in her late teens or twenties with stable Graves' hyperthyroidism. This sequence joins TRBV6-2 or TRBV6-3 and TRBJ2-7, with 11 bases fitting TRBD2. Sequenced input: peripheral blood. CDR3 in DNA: TGTGCCAGCAGTTACGGTTTTAGCGGGAGGGCCCTCGGCGAGCAGTACTTC. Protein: CASSYGFSGRALGEQYF.